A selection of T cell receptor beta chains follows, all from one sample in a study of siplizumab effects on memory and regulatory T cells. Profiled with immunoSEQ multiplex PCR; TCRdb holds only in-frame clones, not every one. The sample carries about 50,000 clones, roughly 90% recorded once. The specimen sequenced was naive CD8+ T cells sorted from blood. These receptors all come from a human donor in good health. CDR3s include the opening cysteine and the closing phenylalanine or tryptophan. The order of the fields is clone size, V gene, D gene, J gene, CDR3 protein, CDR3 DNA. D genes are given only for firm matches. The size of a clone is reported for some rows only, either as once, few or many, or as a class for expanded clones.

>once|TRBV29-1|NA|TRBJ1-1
CSVDTGNMNTEAFF
TGCAGCGTTGATACAGGGAACATGAACACTGAAGCTTTCTTT
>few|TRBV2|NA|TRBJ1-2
CASSGRGNYGYTF
TGTGCCAGCAGTGGCAGGGGAAACTATGGCTACACCTTC
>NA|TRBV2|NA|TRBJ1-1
CASSGEVTGTVMNTEAFF
TGTGCCAGCAGTGGGGAGGTGACGGGGACCGTTATGAACACTGAAGCTTTCTTT
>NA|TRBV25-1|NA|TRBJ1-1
CASIPTGNTEAFF
TGTGCCAGCATTCCAACAGGGAACACTGAAGCTTTCTTT
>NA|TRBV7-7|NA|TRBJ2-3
CASSRRSSDTQYF
TGTGCCAGCAGCCGACGTAGCTCAGATACGCAGTATTTT
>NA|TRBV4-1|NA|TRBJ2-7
CASSQVWGDSYEQYF
TGCGCCAGCAGCCAAGTTTGGGGGGACTCCTACGAGCAGTACTTC
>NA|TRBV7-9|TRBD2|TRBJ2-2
CASSDTTLAGGNTGELFF
TGTGCCAGCAGCGACACTACGTTAGCGGGGGGGAACACCGGGGAGCTGTTTTTT
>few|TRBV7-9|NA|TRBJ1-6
CASSLGTSPLHF
TGTGCCAGCAGCTTGGGCACTTCACCCCTCCACTTT
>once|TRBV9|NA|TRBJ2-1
CASSVGGGTYNEQFF
TGTGCCAGCAGCGTAGGGGGCGGAACCTACAATGAGCAGTTCTTC
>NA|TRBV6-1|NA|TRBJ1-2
CASSEVRNSNYGYTF
TGTGCCAGCAGTGAAGTCCGGAACTCTAACTATGGCTACACCTTC
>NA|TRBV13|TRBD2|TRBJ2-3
CASSPSLAGDDTQYF
TGTGCCAGCAGCCCGTCCCTAGCGGGAGATGATACGCAGTATTTT
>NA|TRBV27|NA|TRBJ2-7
CASSPLLGGYEQYF
TGTGCCAGCAGCCCACTATTAGGGGGCTACGAGCAGTACTTC
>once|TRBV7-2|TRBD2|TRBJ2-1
CASSIGLAGWGIEQFF
TGTGCCAGCAGCATAGGGCTAGCGGGGTGGGGAATTGAGCAGTTCTTC
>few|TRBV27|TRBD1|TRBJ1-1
CASSPRQGLAFF
TGTGCCAGCAGTCCCAGACAGGGCTTGGCTTTCTTT
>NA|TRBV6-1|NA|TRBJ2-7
CASNDREESGFPNYEQYF
TGTGCCAGCAATGACAGGGAGGAATCCGGATTCCCAAATTACGAGCAGTACTTC
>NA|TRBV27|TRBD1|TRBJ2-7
CASSLQGAYEQYF
TGTGCCAGCAGTTTACAGGGGGCCTACGAGCAGTACTTC
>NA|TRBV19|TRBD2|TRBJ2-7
CASSILAGSNEQYF
TGTGCCAGTAGTATACTAGCGGGGTCCAACGAGCAGTACTTC
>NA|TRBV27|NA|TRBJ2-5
CASSLGETQYF
TGTGCCAGCAGCTTGGGGGAGACCCAGTACTTC
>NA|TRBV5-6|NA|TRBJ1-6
CASSLYAGYNSPLHF
TGTGCCAGCAGCTTGTACGCAGGGTATAATTCACCCCTCCACTTT
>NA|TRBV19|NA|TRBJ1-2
CASSIDLVGGLAGYTF
TGTGCCAGTAGTATAGATTTGGTCGGGGGTCTAGCTGGCTACACCTTC
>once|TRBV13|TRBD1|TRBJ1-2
CASSLGSGTGGGDGYTF
TGTGCCAGCAGCTTAGGCTCCGGGACAGGGGGCGGCGATGGCTACACCTTC
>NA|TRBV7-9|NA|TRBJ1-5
CASSQGQYDQPQHF
TGTGCCAGCAGCCAAGGACAGTATGATCAGCCCCAGCATTTT
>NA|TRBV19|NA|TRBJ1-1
CASSPEWGHNTEAFF
TGTGCCAGTAGTCCGGAGTGGGGCCATAACACTGAAGCTTTCTTT
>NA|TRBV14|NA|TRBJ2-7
CASSVQGPYEQYF
TGTGCCAGCAGCGTCCAGGGACCTTACGAGCAGTACTTC
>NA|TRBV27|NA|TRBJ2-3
CASSTPTDTQYF
TGTGCCAGCAGTACACCCACAGATACGCAGTATTTT
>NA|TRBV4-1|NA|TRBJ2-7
CASSQDRGISYEQYF
TGCGCCAGCAGCCAAGATAGGGGGATCTCCTACGAGCAGTACTTC
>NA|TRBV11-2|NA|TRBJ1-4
CASRLNTGNGGEKLFF
TGTGCCAGCAGACTTAACACCGGTAATGGCGGTGAAAAACTGTTTTTT
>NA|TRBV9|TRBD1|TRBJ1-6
CASSVTDRAYNSPLHF
TGTGCCAGCAGCGTAACCGACAGGGCTTATAATTCACCCCTCCACTTT
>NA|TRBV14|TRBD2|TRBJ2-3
CASSRPSGGTDTQYF
TGTGCCAGCAGCCGCCCTAGCGGGGGGACAGATACGCAGTATTTT
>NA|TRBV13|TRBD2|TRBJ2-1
CASGTSEYNEQFF
TGTGCTAGCGGGACTAGTGAGTACAATGAGCAGTTCTTC
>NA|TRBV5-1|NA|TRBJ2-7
CASSLAGEQYF
TGCGCCAGCAGCTTGGCCGGCGAGCAGTACTTC
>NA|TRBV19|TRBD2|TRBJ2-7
CASSLGTSNGEQYF
TGTGCCAGTAGTCTGGGGACTAGCAATGGCGAGCAGTACTTC
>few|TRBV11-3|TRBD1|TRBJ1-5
CASSLLTGGNQPQHF
TGTGCCAGCAGCCTCCTAACAGGGGGCAATCAGCCCCAGCATTTT
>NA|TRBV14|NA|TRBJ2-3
CASSQVAGDTQYF
TGTGCCAGCAGCCAAGTGGCGGGAGATACGCAGTATTTT
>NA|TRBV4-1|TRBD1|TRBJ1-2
CASSQEPPTGFEDGYTF
TGCGCCAGCAGCCAAGAACCTCCGACAGGGTTTGAGGATGGCTACACCTTC
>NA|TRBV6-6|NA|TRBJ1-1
CASSLTREGTEAFF
TGTGCCAGCAGTCTAACCAGGGAGGGAACTGAAGCTTTCTTT
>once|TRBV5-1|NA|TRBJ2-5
CASSLAGLGSQETQYF
TGCGCCAGCAGCTTGGCCGGCTTGGGGTCCCAAGAGACCCAGTACTTC
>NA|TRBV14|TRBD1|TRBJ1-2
CASSQRDRGEDNYGYTF
TGTGCCAGCAGCCAAAGGGACAGGGGAGAAGATAACTATGGCTACACCTTC
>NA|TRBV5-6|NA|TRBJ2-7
CASSHTGTPLYEQYF
TGTGCCAGCTCCCACACTGGGACACCCTTATACGAGCAGTACTTC
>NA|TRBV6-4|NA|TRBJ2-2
CASSVTEGNTGELFF
TGTGCCAGCAGTGTTACAGAGGGAAACACCGGGGAGCTGTTTTTT
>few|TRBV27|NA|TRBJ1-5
CASSPLTDNGQPQHF
TGTGCCAGCAGTCCACTAACAGATAACGGACAGCCCCAGCATTTT
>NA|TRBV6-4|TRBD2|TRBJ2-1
CASSVSGLADSYNEQFF
TGTGCCAGCAGTGTTTCCGGACTAGCGGACTCCTACAATGAGCAGTTCTTC
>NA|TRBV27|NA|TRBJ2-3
CASSLFTDGVTDTQYF
TGTGCCAGCAGTTTATTCACGGATGGGGTCACAGATACGCAGTATTTT
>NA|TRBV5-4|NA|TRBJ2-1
CASRTNSDVYNEQFF
TGTGCCAGCAGAACCAACTCCGACGTCTACAATGAGCAGTTCTTC
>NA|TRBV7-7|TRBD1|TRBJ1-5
CASRHNRDRGNQPQHF
TGTGCCAGCAGACATAACCGGGACAGGGGCAATCAGCCCCAGCATTTT
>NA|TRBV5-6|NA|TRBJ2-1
CASSLAGDYNEQFF
TGTGCCAGCAGCTTGGCCGGGGACTACAATGAGCAGTTCTTC